A single sample gave rise to the 12 T cell receptor beta chains below, sequenced in a study of cytomegalovirus exposure and HLA in healthy donors. Both 60 Vbeta primers and 13 Jbeta primers went into the PCR. Clones were read by immunoSEQ multiplex PCR, and TCRdb kept only the in-frame ones, dropping some. The sample lists fewer than 250,000 clones, about 88% occurring once. Sequences were obtained from PBMCs. All receptors come from a woman between 18 and 30 years old in good health and CMV-seronegative.

The genes are TRBV7-2 and TRBJ1-2; D gene unclear. With 5 bases removed from V and 4 bases from J, the gap between germline ends came to 17 bases. The CDR3 totals 15 residues. Per the germline V gene, CDR1 is SGHTA and CDR2 is FQGNSA. CDR3 sequence reads: CASSQLLPGSYGYTF. CDR3 DNA sequence: TGTGCCAGCAGCCAACTCTTGCCGGGGAGCTATGGCTACACCTTC.

The count of this clone is one. V usage is TRBV27 and J usage is TRBJ2-7, with 8 bases fitting TRBD2. This CDR3 is 15 amino acids long. J lost 2 bases, V lost 3 bases, and 6 bases had no gene match. Germline V CDR1 and CDR2: MNHEY, SMNVEV (reference sequence). CDR3 DNA sequence: TGTGCCAGCAGTTTCCTCAGCGGGAGTACCTACGAGCAGTACTTC. It encodes CASSFLSGSTYEQYF.

The chain is built from TRBV6-5 and TRBJ1-5, with D perhaps TRBD1 (5 bases). V was trimmed by 5 bases and J by 2 bases, leaving 10 bases between them. The CDR3 covers 14 residues. CDR1 is MNHEY, CDR2 SVGAGI, per germline. CDR3 residues: CASSPQARNQPQHF. The CDR3 DNA is TGTGCCAGCAGTCCACAGGCCCGCAATCAGCCCCAGCATTTT.

The chain recombines TRBV4-1 with TRBJ2-1, with TRBD1 identical over 8 bases. V shed 3 bases, J shed 5 bases, and the junction held 3 bases outside the gene matches. Germline V CDR1 and CDR2: MGHRA, YSYEKL. The CDR3 is 14 amino acids. The CDR3 here is CASSHLTGDNEQFF. CDR3 DNA sequence: TGCGCCAGCAGCCACTTGACAGGGGACAATGAGCAGTTCTTC.

CDR3 sequence reads: CASSPLSGELFF. The CDR3, as DNA: TGTGCCAGCAGCCCTTTGTCCGGGGAGCTGTTTTTT. The chain has TRBV7-9 and TRBJ2-2; D gene uncertain. CDR3 length: 12 amino acids. The germline V gene has CDR1 SEHNR and CDR2 FQNEAQ (reference sequence). The germline V and J ends were trimmed by 5 bases and 6 bases, with 7 bases remaining between them.

The rearrangement uses TRBV7-8 and TRBJ2-7; no clear D. Trimming shortened V by 1 base and J by 4 bases, and 11 bases separated the two germline ends. This CDR3 has 14 residues. Germline values: CDR1 SGHVS, CDR2 FQNEAQ. CDR3 residues: CASSLVGGAYEQYF. CDR3 DNA sequence: TGTGCCAGCAGCTTAGTTGGCGGAGCTTACGAGCAGTACTTC.

The rearrangement uses TRBV5-1 and TRBJ2-2; D is unclear. V lost 0 bases to trimming and J lost 0 bases, with 6 bases between them. The CDR3 length is 15 residues. The germline V gene encodes CDR1 SGHRS and CDR2 YFSETQ. The CDR3 sequence: CASSLGLSNTGELFF. The CDR3 bases are TGCGCCAGCAGCTTGGGGCTGTCGAACACCGGGGAGCTGTTTTTT. Supplemented by reference TRBV5-1 and TRBJ2-2, the full variable domain reads KAGVTQTPRYLIKTRGQQVTLSCSPISGHRSVSWYQQTPGQGLQFLFEYFSETQRNKGNFPGRFSGRQFSNSRSEMNVSTLELGDSALYLCASSLGLSNTGELFFGEGSRLTVL.

In this sample, this clone turned up a few times. The genes are TRBV5-3 and TRBJ2-1; D unclear. TRBV5-3 is recorded as an ORF, its role being uncertain. The CDR3 contains 17 residues. V was cut by 1 base and J by 1 base, with 15 bases left in between. The chain's CDR3 is CARSLFGLSGSYNEQFF. The CDR3 DNA is TGTGCCAGAAGCTTGTTTGGGCTATCTGGGTCCTACAATGAGCAGTTCTTC.

This clone was detected once. This chain connects TRBV7-9 to TRBJ1-1; 7 bases match TRBD1. Trimming at V came to 5 bases and at J to 1 base, leaving 7 bases not matched to a gene. This CDR3 spans 15 amino acids. The germline V gene has CDR1 SEHNR and CDR2 FQNEAQ (reference sequence). The CDR3, as DNA: TGTGCCAGCAGCCCTTTGGGACAGCCGAACACTGAAGCTTTCTTT. Translating it yields CASSPLGQPNTEAFF.

The rearrangement joins TRBV6-4 to TRBJ1-4; D ambiguous. There are 13 residues in the CDR3. The V gene lost 4 bases and the J gene lost 3 bases, with 6 bases spanning the gap. Germline V gives CDR1 MRHNA, CDR2 SNTAGT. CDR3 in amino acids: CASSAVSNEKLFF. Here the CDR3 DNA reads TGTGCCAGCAGTGCTGTTTCTAATGAAAAACTGTTTTTT.

The chain has TRBV7-8 and TRBJ1-2; D is possibly TRBD1 (5 bases). The CDR3 has 15 amino acids. V lost 5 bases, J lost 7 bases, and 20 bases lay in between. Germline CDR1 and CDR2: SGHVS and FQNEAQ. In DNA form, the CDR3 reads TGTGCCAGCAGCGACGCGCCGGGACTTCCAACTGGCTACACCTTC. Translation gives CASSDAPGLPTGYTF.

The rearrangement uses TRBV6-5 and TRBJ1-1; possibly TRBD1 for D (6 bases). Germline-derived CDR1 and CDR2 are MNHEY and SVGAGI. The V end was cut by 7 bases, the J end by 8 bases, with 17 bases between. This CDR3 contains 13 residues. The CDR3 nucleotides read TGTGCCAGCACTCCCCTGCGGGGGGCCGAAGCTTTCTTT. Translation: CASTPLRGAEAFF.